A single sample is the source of the 12 T cell receptor beta chains below, sequenced in a study of cytomegalovirus exposure and HLA in healthy donors. Primers for the PCR totalled 60 Vbeta and 13 Jbeta. Here immunoSEQ multiplex PCR was the method, and the copy in TCRdb shows in-frame clones only, minus some. The sample has under 200,000 clones, around 79% seen once. The sequenced sample was PBMCs. The receptors derive from a woman in her forties or fifties in good health and CMV-seronegative.

This chain uses TRBV14 with TRBJ2-6, with no clear D. Deletions cut 4 bases from V and 3 bases from J, with 4 bases between. This CDR3 is built from 13 residues. The germline V gene encodes CDR1 SGHDN and CDR2 FVKESK. CDR3 in DNA: TGTGCCAGCAGCCTCCGTGGGGCCAACGTCCTGACTTTC. Translating gives CASSLRGANVLTF.

In this sample, this clone turned up once. The genes are TRBV4-2 and TRBJ2-7, with a tentative D call TRBD1 (5 bases). The CDR3 is made up of 14 amino acids. With 1 base removed from V and 3 bases from J, the gap between germline ends came to 10 bases. The germline gives CDR1 LGHNA, CDR2 YNFKEQ. DNA of the CDR3: TGTGCCAGCAGCCAAGGTTTCAGGGACTACGAGCAGTACTTC. Translating gives CASSQGFRDYEQYF.

The genes are TRBV7-2 and TRBJ1-3, with 10 bases identical to TRBD1. V shed 5 bases and J 2 bases; nucleotides not matched to a gene: 3. CDR3 length equals 15 residues. Germline V gene lookup returns CDR1 SGHTA and CDR2 FQGNSA. The CDR3 protein is CASSEDRGPGNTIYF. CDR3 DNA: TGTGCCAGCAGCGAAGACAGGGGGCCTGGAAACACCATATATTTT. The full variable domain, its missing parts supplied by reference TRBV7-2 and TRBJ1-3, is GAGVSQSPSNKVTEKGKDVELRCDPISGHTALYWYRQSLGQGLEFLIYFQGNSAPDKSGLPSDRFSAERTGGSVSTLTIQRTQQEDSAVYLCASSEDRGPGNTIYFGEGSWLTVV.

The V and J genes are TRBV28 and TRBJ1-2, with D possibly matching TRBD1 (5 bases). The CDR3 consists of 12 residues. Germline V gives CDR1 MDHEN, CDR2 SYDVKM. V was shortened by 6 bases and J by 4 bases, with 9 bases between the two germline ends. CDR3 region: CASSGQIYGYTF. The CDR3 DNA reads TGTGCCAGCAGCGGACAAATCTATGGCTACACCTTC.

V is TRBV19 and J is TRBJ1-2, with a weak D call TRBD1 (5 bases). Trimming took off 6 bases at V and 2 bases at J, with 16 bases between the two ends. There are 15 residues in the CDR3. Germline V CDR1 and CDR2: LNHDA, SQIVND (reference sequence). In DNA, the CDR3 is TGTGCCAGTAGGCCCTTGCGGGGGGAGAACTATGGCTACACCTTC. It specifies CASRPLRGENYGYTF.

The table lists this clone with a few counts. The chain joins TRBV30 to TRBJ2-2, with 9 bases fitting TRBD2. This CDR3 spans 18 amino acids. Germline loops: CDR1 GTSNPN, CDR2 SVGIG (reference sequence). The ends lost 3 bases at V and 4 bases at J; junction bases unmatched: 15. The CDR3 region is CAWSVRSAGGPTTGELFF. The CDR3, as DNA: TGTGCCTGGAGCGTGCGCTCCGCGGGAGGGCCGACCACCGGGGAGCTGTTTTTT.

The genes are TRBV5-8 and TRBJ1-2; no firm D call. Germline V gives CDR1 SGHTS, CDR2 YDEGEE. The CDR3 spans 12 residues. Trimming removed 1 base from V and 4 bases from J, with 5 bases in between. Here the CDR3 DNA reads TGTGCCAGCAGCTTGACAATCTATGGCTACACCTTC. The encoded protein is CASSLTIYGYTF.

The chain recombines TRBV21-1 with TRBJ2-7; TRBD1, the table's D call, lacks a check against the DNA. TRBV21-1 is flagged as a pseudogene. This CDR3 spans 16 amino acids. CDR3 residues: CASSKRKGQNSYEQYF. The CDR3 coding sequence is TGTGCCAGCAGCAAACGCAAGGGACAGAACTCCTACGAGCAGTACTTC.

V gene TRBV7-9 combines with J gene TRBJ2-7; TRBD2 might be the D (5 bases). V was clipped by 1 base and J by 8 bases, with 9 bases between them. Looked up from germline, CDR1 is SEHNR and CDR2 is FQNEAQ (reference sequence). CDR3 length: 12 amino acids. CDR3 sequence: CASSLEDGKQYF. The CDR3 DNA is TGTGCCAGCAGCTTAGAGGACGGGAAGCAGTACTTC. The whole variable domain, remainder taken from reference TRBV7-9 and TRBJ2-7, is DTGVSQNPRHKITKRGQNVTFRCDPISEHNRLYWYRQTLGQGPEFLTYFQNEAQLEKSRLLSDRFSAERPKGSFSTLEIQRTEQGDSAMYLCASSLEDGKQYFGPGTRLTVT.

CDR3 sequence: CAWIRAGGAGTGELFF. The CDR3 nucleotides read TGTGCCTGGATAAGAGCAGGGGGCGCAGGAACCGGGGAGCTGTTTTTT. The chain joins TRBV30 to TRBJ2-2; 8 nucleotides agree with TRBD1. Germline loops: CDR1 GTSNPN, CDR2 SVGIG (reference sequence). The ends lost 4 bases at V and 5 bases at J; junction bases unmatched: 12. There are 16 residues in the CDR3.

The chain recombines TRBV9 with TRBJ2-1, with 12 bases lining up with TRBD2. V gave up 2 bases and J gave up 4 bases; unmatched junction bases: 1. The CDR3 is 15 residues long. In germline, CDR1 is SGDLS, CDR2 YYNGEE. In DNA form, the CDR3 reads TGTGCCAGCAGCGTTGGGACTAGCGGGTACAATGAGCAGTTCTTC. This encodes CASSVGTSGYNEQFF. Full variable domain (rest looked up from reference TRBV9 and TRBJ2-1): DSGVTQTPKHLITATGQRVTLRCSPRSGDLSVYWYQQSLDQGLQFLIQYYNGEERAKGNILERFSAQQFPDLHSELNLSSLELGDSALYFCASSVGTSGYNEQFFGPGTRLTVL.

The V call is TRBV6-1, the J call TRBJ2-7; 7 bases are a match to TRBD1. CDR3 length: 11 amino acids. Germline V gives CDR1 MNHNS, CDR2 SASEGT. The trim removed 11 bases at V and 6 bases at J, leaving 7 bases unmatched. The CDR3 DNA is TGTGCCGTGGGGACAGCGATCGAGCAGTACTTC. This codes for CAVGTAIEQYF.